This T cell receptor (beta chain) is from a study of T cell responses to AZD1222 COVID-19 vaccine. Overall study findings and caveats: Reportedly, nearly half the spike-specific TCRs target unmutated variant regions.

Some clones are missing from TCRdb's copy, which holds only in-frame ones; the method was immunoSEQ multiplex PCR. Here the sample spans under 150,000 clones, around 90% being singletons. Germline V CDR1 and CDR2: MNHEY, SVGAGI. The CDR3 totals 15 residues. Trimming stripped 0 bases from V and 5 bases from J, with 12 bases between. Worth noting for this clone: Its antigen remains unidentified.

V is TRBV6-5 and J is TRBJ2-3; D is ambiguous. The receptor was derived from an adult in good health. The material sequenced was peripheral blood, taken on day 0 of AZD1222 vaccination. CDR3 coding DNA: TGTGCCAGCAGTTACTCGATAGGGCGGATAGATACGCAGTATTTT. This encodes CASSYSIGRIDTQYF.